This passage covers 12 T cell receptor beta chains from one sample sequenced in a study of T cell responses to AZD1222 COVID-19 vaccine. Produced via immunoSEQ multiplex PCR; TCRdb's table is partial and in-frame only. This sample has 60,000 to 85,000 clones, with less than 85% found just once. Sequenced here: peripheral blood, sampled on day 0 of AZD1222 vaccination. These receptors all come from an adult in good health.

CDR3 sequence (DNA): TGTGCCAGCAGCCGAGCGGGAGCGGTCGAGACCCAGTACTTC. This translates into CASSRAGAVETQYF. The chain links TRBV2 to TRBJ2-5; 8 bases are shared with TRBD2. The CDR3 has 14 residues. With V trimmed by 6 bases and J by 5 bases, 8 bases remained unmatched. Germline CDR1 and CDR2: SNHLY and FYNNEI. The whole variable domain, remainder taken from reference TRBV2 and TRBJ2-5, is EPEVTQTPSHQVTQMGQEVILRCVPISNHLYFYWYRQILGQKVEFLVSFYNNEISEKSEIFDDQFSVERPDGSNFTLKIRSTKLEDSAMYFCASSRAGAVETQYFGPGTRLLVL.

The chain has TRBV19 and TRBJ2-5, with a possible D match to TRBD2 (6 bases). Looked up from germline, CDR1 is LNHDA and CDR2 is SQIVND (reference sequence). Trimming cost V 1 base and J 7 bases, with 10 bases left between them. CDR3 length equals 13 residues. The CDR3 DNA reads TGTGCCAGTAGTATAGGTCGGAGGGGGACCCAGTACTTC. Translation gives CASSIGRRGTQYF.

The V and J genes are TRBV6-5 and TRBJ1-1, with TRBD1 matching over 8 bases. Germline trimming cut 6 bases from V and 6 bases from J; bases unmatched to any gene: 6. The CDR3 is made up of 13 amino acids. CDR1 is MNHEY, CDR2 SVGAGI, per germline. The CDR3 spells CASRLDRGAEAFF. For the CDR3, the DNA is TGTGCCAGCAGGTTAGACAGGGGAGCTGAAGCTTTCTTT.

The chain carries TRBV10-3 and TRBJ2-7; tentative D call: TRBD1 (6 bases). This CDR3 comprises 15 residues. V dropped 3 bases and J dropped 1 base, with 13 bases sitting between them. Germline V lookup: CDR1 ENHRY, CDR2 SYGVKD. CDR3 sequence (DNA): TGTGCCATCAGTGACGGGACACACCTTTCCTACGAGCAGTACTTC. Translated, it gives CAISDGTHLSYEQYF.

With regard to this clone: A read error may produce the germline difference seen at one junction end. J is TRBJ2-1 and V is TRBV11-2; D is ambiguous. CDR1 SGHAT and CDR2 FQNNGV come from the germline V gene. CDR3 size: 12 residues. CDR3 in amino acids: CASTLLNNEQFF. Here the CDR3 DNA reads TGTGCCAGCACCTTACTCAACAATGAGCAGTTCTTC.

J is TRBJ1-1 and V is TRBV10-3, with a weak D call TRBD1 (5 bases). This CDR3 region has 15 residues. Germline values: CDR1 ENHRY, CDR2 SYGVKD. Trimming took 5 bases from V and 0 from J, leaving 13 bases between them. The CDR3 sequence: CAISRSGGLNTEAFF. In DNA form, the CDR3 reads TGTGCCATCAGTCGCTCTGGGGGATTGAACACTGAAGCTTTCTTT.

The rearrangement uses TRBV7-9 and TRBJ1-2; TRBD1 matches at 7 bases. The CDR3 spans 13 residues. Germline CDR1 and CDR2: SEHNR and FQNEAQ (reference sequence). V was pared by 5 bases and J by 5 bases, with 5 bases of the junction left unmatched. The CDR3 spells CASSRGQIYGYTF. The CDR3 DNA reads as TGTGCCAGCAGCCGGGGACAGATTTATGGCTACACCTTC.

The chain couples TRBV6-5 to TRBJ1-1; D unclear. The V gene's germline CDR1 is MNHEY and CDR2 SVGAGI. The CDR3 is made up of 13 amino acids. V gave up 6 bases and J gave up 5 bases, with 13 bases separating them. Written as DNA, the CDR3 is TGTGCCAGCAGCGTCTACCGGGGTACTGAAGCTTTCTTT. This encodes CASSVYRGTEAFF.

This clone turned up a few times. The chain joins TRBV6-5 to TRBJ2-2; TRBD1 is a possible D gene (5 bases). The CDR3 covers 15 residues. CDR1 is MNHEY and CDR2 is SVGAGI in the germline V gene. Trimming stripped 2 bases from V and 6 bases from J, with 13 bases between. The CDR3 nucleotides are TGTGCCAGCAGTTACCTGGCGACAGCCCCCGGGGAGCTGTTTTTT. Protein: CASSYLATAPGELFF.

This rearrangement joins TRBV5-1 to TRBJ1-2, with D uncertain. Trimming removed 4 bases at V and 4 bases at J, with 8 bases between. The CDR3 covers 12 residues. In germline, CDR1 is SGHRS, CDR2 YFSETQ. The CDR3 loop is CASSPQSYGYTF. The CDR3 nucleotides are TGCGCCAGCAGCCCCCAGTCCTATGGCTACACCTTC. Full variable domain (remainder filled in from reference TRBV5-1 and TRBJ1-2): KAGVTQTPRYLIKTRGQQVTLSCSPISGHRSVSWYQQTPGQGLQFLFEYFSETQRNKGNFPGRFSGRQFSNSRSEMNVSTLELGDSALYLCASSPQSYGYTFGSGTRLTVV.

The V gene is TRBV23-1, the J gene TRBJ1-5; TRBD1 might be the D (6 bases). TRBV23-1 is given ORF status, its function remaining uncertain. Trimming left V 6 bases short and J 7 bases short, with 16 bases between. CDR3 length: 14 amino acids. Here the CDR3 DNA reads TGCGCCAGCAGCCAGGGGCAACTAGGGCAGCCCCAGCATTTT. It specifies CASSQGQLGQPQHF.

The chain has TRBV25-1 and TRBJ2-7; the D gene is possibly TRBD2 (6 bases). Between the trimmed V and J ends, which lost 4 bases and 4 bases, there was a span of 11 bases. The V gene's germline CDR1 is MGHDK and CDR2 SYGVNS. The CDR3 consists of 13 residues. CDR3: CASSGGGTYEQYF. The DNA of the CDR3 is TGTGCCAGCAGTGGTGGTGGGACTTACGAGCAGTACTTC.